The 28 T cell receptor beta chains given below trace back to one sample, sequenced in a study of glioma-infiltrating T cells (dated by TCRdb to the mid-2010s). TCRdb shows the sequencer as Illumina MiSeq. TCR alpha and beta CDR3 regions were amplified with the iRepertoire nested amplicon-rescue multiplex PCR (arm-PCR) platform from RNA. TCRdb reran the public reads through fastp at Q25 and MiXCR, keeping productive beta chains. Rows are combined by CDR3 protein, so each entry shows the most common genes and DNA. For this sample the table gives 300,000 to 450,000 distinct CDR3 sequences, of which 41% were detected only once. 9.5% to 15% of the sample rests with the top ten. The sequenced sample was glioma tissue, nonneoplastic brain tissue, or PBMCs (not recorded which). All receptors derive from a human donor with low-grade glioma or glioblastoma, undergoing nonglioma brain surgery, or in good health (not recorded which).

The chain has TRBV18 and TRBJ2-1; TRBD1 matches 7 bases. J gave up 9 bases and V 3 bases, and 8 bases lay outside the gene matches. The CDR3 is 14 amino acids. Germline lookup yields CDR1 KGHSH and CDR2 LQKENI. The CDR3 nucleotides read TGTGCCAGCTCACCTGAGACAGGGTTGGCTGAGCAGTTCTTC. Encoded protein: CASSPETGLAEQFF. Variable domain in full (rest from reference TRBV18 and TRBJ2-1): NAGVMQNPRHLVRRRGQEARLRCSPMKGHSHVYWYRQLPEEGLKFMVYLQKENIIDESGMPKERFSAEFPKEGPSILRIQQVVRGDSAAYFCASSPETGLAEQFFGPGTRLTVL.

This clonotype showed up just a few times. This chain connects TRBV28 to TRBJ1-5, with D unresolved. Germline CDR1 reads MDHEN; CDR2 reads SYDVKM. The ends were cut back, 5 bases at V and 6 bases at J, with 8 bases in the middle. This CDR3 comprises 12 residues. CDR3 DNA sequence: TGTGCCAGCAGTATAATCCTTCAGCCCCAGCATTTT. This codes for CASSIILQPQHF.

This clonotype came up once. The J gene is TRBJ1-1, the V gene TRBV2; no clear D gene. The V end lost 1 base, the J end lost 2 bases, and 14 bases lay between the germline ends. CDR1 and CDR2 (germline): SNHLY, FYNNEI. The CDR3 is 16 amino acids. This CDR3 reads CASSEEAGRFNTEAFF. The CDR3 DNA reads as TGTGCCAGCAGTGAAGAAGCCGGAAGGTTTAACACTGAAGCTTTCTTT.

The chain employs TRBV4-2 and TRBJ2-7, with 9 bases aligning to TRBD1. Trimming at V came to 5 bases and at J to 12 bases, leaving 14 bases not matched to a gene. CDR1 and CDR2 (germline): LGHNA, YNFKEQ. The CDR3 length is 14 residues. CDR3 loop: CASSLGGTGFGLYF. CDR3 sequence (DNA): TGTGCCAGCAGCTTAGGAGGGACAGGGTTTGGGCTGTACTTC.

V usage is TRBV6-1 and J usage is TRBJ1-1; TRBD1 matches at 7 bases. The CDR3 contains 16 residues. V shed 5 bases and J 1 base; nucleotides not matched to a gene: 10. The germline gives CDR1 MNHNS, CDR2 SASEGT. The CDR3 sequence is CASSRTGDPPNTEAFF. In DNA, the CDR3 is TGTGCCAGCAGTCGTACAGGGGACCCCCCGAACACTGAAGCTTTCTTT.

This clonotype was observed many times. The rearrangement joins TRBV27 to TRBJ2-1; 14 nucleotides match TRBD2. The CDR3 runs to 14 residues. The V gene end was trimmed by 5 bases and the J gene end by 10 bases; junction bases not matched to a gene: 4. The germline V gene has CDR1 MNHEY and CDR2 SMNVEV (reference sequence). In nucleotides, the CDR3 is TGTGCCAGCAGTGGTGGACTAGCGGGAGGCGAGCAGTTCTTC. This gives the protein CASSGGLAGGEQFF.

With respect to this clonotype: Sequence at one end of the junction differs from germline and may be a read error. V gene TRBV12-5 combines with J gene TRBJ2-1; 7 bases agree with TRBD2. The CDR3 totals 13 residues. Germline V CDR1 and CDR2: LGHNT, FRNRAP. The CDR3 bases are TGCGCTAGCGGTTTGGTTGCGAGGAATGAGCAGTTCTTC. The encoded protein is CASGLVARNEQFF.

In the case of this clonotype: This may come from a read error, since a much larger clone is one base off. This CDR3 reads CASSLADRRGNEQYF. The CDR3 region has the DNA TGTGCCAGCAGCCTTGCGGACAGGAGGGGGAATGAGCAGTACTTC. V gene TRBV28 combines with J gene TRBJ2-5, with D perhaps matching TRBD1 (7 bases). This CDR3 region has 15 residues. Germline-derived CDR1 and CDR2 are MDHEN and SYDVKM. Between the trimmed V and J ends, which lost 6 bases and 11 bases, there was a span of 25 bases.

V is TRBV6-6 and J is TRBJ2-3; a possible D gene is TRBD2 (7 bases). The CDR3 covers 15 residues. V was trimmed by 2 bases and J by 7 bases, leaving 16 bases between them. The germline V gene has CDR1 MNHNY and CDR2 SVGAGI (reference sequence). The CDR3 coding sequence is TGTGCCAGCAGTTACGTCGGGGGGCGGGCTAATACGCAGTATTTT. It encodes CASSYVGGRANTQYF.

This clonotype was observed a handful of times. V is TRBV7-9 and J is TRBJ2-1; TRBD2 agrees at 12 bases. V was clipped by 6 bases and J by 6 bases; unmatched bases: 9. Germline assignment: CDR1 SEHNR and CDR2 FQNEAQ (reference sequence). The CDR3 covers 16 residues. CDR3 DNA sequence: TGTGCCAGCAGTCGTACTAGCGGGAGGTTAACCAATGAGCAGTTCTTC. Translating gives CASSRTSGRLTNEQFF.

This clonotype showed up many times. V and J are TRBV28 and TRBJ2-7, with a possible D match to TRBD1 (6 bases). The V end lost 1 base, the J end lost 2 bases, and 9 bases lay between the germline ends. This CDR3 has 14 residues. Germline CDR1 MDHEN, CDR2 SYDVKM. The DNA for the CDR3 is TGTGCCAGCAGTTTATTCCACAGGGCCTACGAGCAGTACTTC. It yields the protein CASSLFHRAYEQYF. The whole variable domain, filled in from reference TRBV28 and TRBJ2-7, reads DVKVTQSSRYLVKRTGEKVFLECVQDMDHENMFWYRQDPGLGLRLIYFSYDVKMKEKGDIPEGYSVSREKKERFSLILESASTNQTSMYLCASSLFHRAYEQYFGPGTRLTVT.

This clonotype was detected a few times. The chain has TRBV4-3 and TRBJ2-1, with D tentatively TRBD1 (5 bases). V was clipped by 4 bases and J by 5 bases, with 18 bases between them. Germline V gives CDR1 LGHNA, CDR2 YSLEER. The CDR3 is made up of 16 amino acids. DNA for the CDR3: TGCGCCAGCAGCCTGGGGCTACTCCTCTCGGACAATGAGCAGTTCTTC. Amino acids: CASSLGLLLSDNEQFF.

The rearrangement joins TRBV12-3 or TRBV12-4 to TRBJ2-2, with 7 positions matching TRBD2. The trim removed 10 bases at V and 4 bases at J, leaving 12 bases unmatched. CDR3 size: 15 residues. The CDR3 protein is CATLGAGVGTGELFF. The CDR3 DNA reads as TGTGCCACGCTCGGGGCGGGAGTGGGCACCGGGGAGCTGTTTTTT.

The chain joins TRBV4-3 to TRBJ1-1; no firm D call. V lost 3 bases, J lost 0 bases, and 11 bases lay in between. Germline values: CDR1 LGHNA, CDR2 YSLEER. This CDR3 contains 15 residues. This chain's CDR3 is CASSQTYGMNTEAFF. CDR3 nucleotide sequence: TGCGCCAGCAGCCAGACATACGGGATGAACACTGAAGCTTTCTTT.

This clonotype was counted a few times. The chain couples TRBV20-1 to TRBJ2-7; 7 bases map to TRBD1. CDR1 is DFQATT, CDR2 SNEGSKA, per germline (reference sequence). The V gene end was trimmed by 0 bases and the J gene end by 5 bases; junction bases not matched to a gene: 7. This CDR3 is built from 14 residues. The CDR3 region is CSARDFTGANEQYF. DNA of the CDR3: TGCAGTGCTAGAGATTTCACAGGGGCCAACGAGCAGTACTTC.

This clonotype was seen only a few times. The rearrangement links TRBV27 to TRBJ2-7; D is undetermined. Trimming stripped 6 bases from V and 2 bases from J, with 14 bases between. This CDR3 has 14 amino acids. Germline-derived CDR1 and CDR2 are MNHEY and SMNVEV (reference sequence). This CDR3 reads CASSPGLGTYEQYF. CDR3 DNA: TGTGCCAGCAGCCCCGGGCTCGGAACCTACGAGCAGTACTTC.

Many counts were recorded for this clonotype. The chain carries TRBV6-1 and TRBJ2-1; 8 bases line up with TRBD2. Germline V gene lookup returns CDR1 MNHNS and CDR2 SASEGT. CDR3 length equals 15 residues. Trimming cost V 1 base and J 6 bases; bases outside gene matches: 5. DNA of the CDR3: TGTGCCAGCAGTGAAGGGACTAGCCTCAGCAATGAGCAGTTCTTC. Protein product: CASSEGTSLSNEQFF.

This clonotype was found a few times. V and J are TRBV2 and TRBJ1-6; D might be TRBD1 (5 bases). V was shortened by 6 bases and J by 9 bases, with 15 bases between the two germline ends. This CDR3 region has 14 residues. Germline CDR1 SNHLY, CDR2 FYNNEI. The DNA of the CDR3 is TGTGCCAGCAGCAAAGGGACCCTCGGTTCACCCCTCCACTTT. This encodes CASSKGTLGSPLHF.

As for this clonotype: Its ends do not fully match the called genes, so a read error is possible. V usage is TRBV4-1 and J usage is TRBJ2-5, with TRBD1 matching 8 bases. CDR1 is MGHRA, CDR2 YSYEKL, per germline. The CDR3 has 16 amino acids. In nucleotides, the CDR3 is TGCGTCAGCAGCCAAGCCGTGACAGGGGACGCAGAGACCCAGTACTTC. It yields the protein CVSSQAVTGDAETQYF.

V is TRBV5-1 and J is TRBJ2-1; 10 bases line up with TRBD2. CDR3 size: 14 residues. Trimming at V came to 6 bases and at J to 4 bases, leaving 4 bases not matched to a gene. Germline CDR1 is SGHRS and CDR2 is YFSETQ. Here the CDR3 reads CASTGTSVYNEQFF. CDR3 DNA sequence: TGCGCCAGCACGGGGACTAGCGTATACAATGAGCAGTTCTTC.

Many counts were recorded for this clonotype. CDR3 sequence reads: CASSEGGGSYNEQFF. CDR3 DNA sequence: TGTGCCAGCAGTGAGGGCGGGGGTTCCTACAATGAGCAGTTCTTC. V gene TRBV6-1 combines with J gene TRBJ2-1; 7 bases line up with TRBD2. After removal of 3 bases from V and 1 base from J, the junction contained 3 bases not matched to a gene. The length of the CDR3 is 15 residues. The germline V gene encodes CDR1 MNHNS and CDR2 SASEGT.

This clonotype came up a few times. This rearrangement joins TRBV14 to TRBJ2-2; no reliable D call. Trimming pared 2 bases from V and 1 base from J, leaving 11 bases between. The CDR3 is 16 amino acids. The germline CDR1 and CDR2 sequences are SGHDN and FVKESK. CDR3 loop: CASSQRRAGNTGELFF. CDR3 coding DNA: TGTGCCAGCAGCCAACGACGCGCAGGGAACACCGGGGAGCTGTTTTTT.

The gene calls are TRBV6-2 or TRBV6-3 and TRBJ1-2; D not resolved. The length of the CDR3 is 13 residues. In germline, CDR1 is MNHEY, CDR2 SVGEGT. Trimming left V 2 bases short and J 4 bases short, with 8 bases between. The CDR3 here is CASSYQLIYGYTF. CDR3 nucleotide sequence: TGTGCCAGCAGTTACCAGTTAATCTATGGCTACACCTTC.

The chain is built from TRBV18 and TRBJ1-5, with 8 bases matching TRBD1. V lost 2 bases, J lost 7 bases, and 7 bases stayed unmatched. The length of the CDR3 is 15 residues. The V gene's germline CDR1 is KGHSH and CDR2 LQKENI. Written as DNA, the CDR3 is TGTGCCAGCTCACCAGGACAGGGTGAGCTACAGCCCCAGCATTTT. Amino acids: CASSPGQGELQPQHF.

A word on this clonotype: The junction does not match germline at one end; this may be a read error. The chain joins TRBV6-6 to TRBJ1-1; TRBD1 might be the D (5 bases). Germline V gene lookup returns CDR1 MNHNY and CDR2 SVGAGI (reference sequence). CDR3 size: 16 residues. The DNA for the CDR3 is TGTGCCAGCTCACCACCGGGCCGGGGGACGGAAACTGAAGCCTTCTTT. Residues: CASSPPGRGTETEAFF.

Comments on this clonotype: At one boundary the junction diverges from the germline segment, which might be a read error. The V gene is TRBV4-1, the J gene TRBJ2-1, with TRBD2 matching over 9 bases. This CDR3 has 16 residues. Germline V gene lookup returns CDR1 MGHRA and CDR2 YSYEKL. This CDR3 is CASSRRSGRTHNEQFF. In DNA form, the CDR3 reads TGTGCCAGCAGCCGGAGGAGCGGGAGGACCCACAATGAGCAGTTCTTC.

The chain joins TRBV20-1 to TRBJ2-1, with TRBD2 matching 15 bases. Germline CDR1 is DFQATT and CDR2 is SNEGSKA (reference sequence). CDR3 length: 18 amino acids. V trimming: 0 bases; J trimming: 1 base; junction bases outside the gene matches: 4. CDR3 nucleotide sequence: TGCAGTGCTAGAGATGGGACTAGCGGGAGGTCGTCCTACAATGAGCAGTTCTTC. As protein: CSARDGTSGRSSYNEQFF.

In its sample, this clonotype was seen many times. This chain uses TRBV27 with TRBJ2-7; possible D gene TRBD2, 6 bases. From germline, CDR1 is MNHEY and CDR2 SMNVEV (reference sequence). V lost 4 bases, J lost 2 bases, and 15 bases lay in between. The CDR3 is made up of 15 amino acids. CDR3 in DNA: TGTGCCAGCAGTTCCTCTAGCGCCTTGGCCTACGAGCAGTACTTC. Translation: CASSSSSALAYEQYF.